This T cell receptor beta chain comes out of a study of blood T cell repertoires in COVID-19. This CDR3 has 15 residues. CDR1 and CDR2 (germline): GTSNPN, SVGIG (reference sequence). The V end lost 2 bases, the J end lost 0 bases, and 13 bases lay between the germline ends. Assay used: immunoSEQ multiplex PCR; TCRdb lists only in-frame clones, some missing. The sample yields roughly 380,000 clones, 75% to 90% seen once. Sequenced input: peripheral blood. This TCR was sampled from a woman aged 40 to 49 with COVID-19, enrolled during active disease. J is TRBJ1-2 and V is TRBV30; D unresolved. In DNA, the CDR3 is TGTGCCTGGAGTTATACAATCGGGGCTAACTATGGCTACACCTTC. Amino acids: CAWSYTIGANYGYTF.